The present entry profiles one T cell receptor beta chain with its context. What it binds is unknown. The sample belongs to a study of CD8 T cells in Susac syndrome. General study points: It was acknowledged in the study that its TCR sequencing and HLA analysis involved a relatively small number of individuals.

High-throughput TCR beta sequencing covered peripheral CD8+ and CD4+ T cells. cDNA came from 0.5 to 1 ug RNA primed by random hexamers. Using its own MiXCR run on the immunoSEQ multiplex PCR reads, TCRdb lists one record per CDR3 protein. In the table there are around 200,000 distinct CDR3 sequences, roughly 90% of which are singletons. Trimming left V 1 base short and J 9 bases short, with 7 bases between. The CDR3 consists of 12 residues. Germline CDR1 and CDR2: SGHAT and FQDESV (reference sequence). Source material: CD8+ T cells from PBMCs. This chain joins TRBV11-1 and TRBJ2-1; D is ambiguous. The sequence came from a human donor with multiple sclerosis. CDR3 bases: TGTGCCAGCAGCTTAGAGGATGGTGAGCAGTTCTTC. This gives the protein CASSLEDGEQFF. The entire variable domain, with the rest obtained from reference TRBV11-1 and TRBJ2-1, is as follows: EAEVAQSPRYKITEKSQAVAFWCDPISGHATLYWYRQILGQGPELLVQFQDESVVDDSQLPKDRFSAERLKGVDSTLKIQPAELGDSAMYLCASSLEDGEQFFGPGTRLTVL.